These T cell receptor beta chains were read from a single sample in a study of blood T cell repertoires in COVID-19. Assay used: immunoSEQ multiplex PCR; TCRdb lists only in-frame clones, some missing. Here the sample spans around 110,000 clones, approximately 90% being singletons. Input material: peripheral blood. The receptors shown here come from a human donor with active COVID-19. The donor label of this sample is uncertain. The CDR3 runs from the conserved cysteine through the conserved F or W. D genes are given only for firm matches.

cdr3_length j_call v_call d_call cdr3_nt cdr3_aa
16 TRBJ2-2 TRBV10-3 TRBD2 TGTGCCATCAGTGAGCAGGGACTACAAATCACCGGGGAGCTGTTTTTT CAISEQGLQITGELFF
15 TRBJ2-7 TRBV11-3 NA TGTGCCAGCAGCGAAAGACAGGGAGGAACCTACGAGCAGTACTTC CASSERQGGTYEQYF
16 TRBJ1-2 TRBV6-6 NA TGTGCCAGCAGTTACTCGAAGACAGGTGCTAACTATGGCTACACCTTC CASSYSKTGANYGYTF
15 TRBJ1-3 TRBV5-4 NA TGTGCCAGCAGTCAAAAGGGGTCTAGGGGAAACACCATATATTTT CASSQKGSRGNTIYF
13 TRBJ2-3 TRBV9 TRBD1 TGTGCCAGCAGCACCTACAGGGGAGATACGCAGTATTTT CASSTYRGDTQYF
14 TRBJ1-1 TRBV11-2 NA TGTGCCAGCAGCGGGCGGTACAGGGTCACTGAAGCTTTCTTT CASSGRYRVTEAFF
10 TRBJ1-2 TRBV6-5 NA TGTGCCAGCCCCCTCTATGGCTACACCTTC CASPLYGYTF
16 TRBJ2-3 TRBV4-1 NA TGCGCCAGCAGCCAAGAATCCAGGGCCGGCACAGATACGCAGTATTTT CASSQESRAGTDTQYF
18 TRBJ2-2 TRBV7-6 TRBD1 TGTGCCAGCAGCTCAAGACAGGGGGCGGCTTGGAACACCGGGGAGCTGTTTTTT CASSSRQGAAWNTGELFF
17 TRBJ1-6 TRBV4-3 NA TGCGCCAGCAGCCAAGATTGGTCCAGCTCCTATAATTCACCCCTCCACTTT CASSQDWSSSYNSPLHF
16 TRBJ2-5 TRBV11-2 NA TGTGCCAGCAGCTTAGTGAGTGCTAGAGCCCAAGAGACCCAGTACTTC CASSLVSARAQETQYF
14 TRBJ1-2 TRBV5-4 TRBD1 TGTGCCAGCAGAAACAGGGGCTGGGACTATGGCTACACCTTC CASRNRGWDYGYTF
19 TRBJ2-7 TRBV2 TRBD2 TGTGCCAGCAGTGAAGCGTGGGGGTTGGGCGGGGGAAGATCCTACGAGCAGTACTTC CASSEAWGLGGGRSYEQYF
14 TRBJ1-1 TRBV11-2 TRBD1 TGTGCCAGCACCAGGGGGAGACGGAACACTGAAGCTTTCTTT CASTRGRRNTEAFF
13 TRBJ1-1 TRBV12-3/TRBV12-4 NA TGTGCCAGCAGTACTCAATTTACAGGTGAAGCTTTCTTT CASSTQFTGEAFF
14 TRBJ2-7 TRBV9 TRBD2 TGTGCCAGCAGCGTAGGGCGGGGGGGGCACGAGCAGTACTTC CASSVGRGGHEQYF
16 TRBJ2-2 TRBV4-3 NA TGCGCCAGCAGCCAAGTGACGGGGACGAACACCGGGGAGCTGTTTTTT CASSQVTGTNTGELFF
14 TRBJ1-6 TRBV27 NA TGTGCCAGCACCTGGGGGGGAGGTAATTCACCCCTCCACTTT CASTWGGGNSPLHF